This T cell receptor (beta chain) was found in a study of pediatric ulcerative colitis. Trimming pared 3 bases from V and 1 base from J, leaving 12 bases between. This CDR3 is built from 16 residues. Germline CDR1 KGHSH, CDR2 LQKENI. Rectal tissue came from one to two pinch biopsies taken at colonoscopy. Data came from immunoSEQ multiplex PCR; TCRdb stores just in-frame clones and leaves some out. The sample includes tens of thousands of clones, about 71% of them seen just once. Specimen: gut tissue. The clonotype originates from a boy aged 10-17 years with severe ulcerative colitis. The V gene is TRBV18, the J gene TRBJ2-2, with D possibly TRBD2 on 5 matching bases. The CDR3 sequence: CASSPRVGVNTGELFF. In DNA form, the CDR3 reads TGTGCCAGCTCACCCCGTGTGGGAGTGAACACCGGGGAGCTGTTTTTT.